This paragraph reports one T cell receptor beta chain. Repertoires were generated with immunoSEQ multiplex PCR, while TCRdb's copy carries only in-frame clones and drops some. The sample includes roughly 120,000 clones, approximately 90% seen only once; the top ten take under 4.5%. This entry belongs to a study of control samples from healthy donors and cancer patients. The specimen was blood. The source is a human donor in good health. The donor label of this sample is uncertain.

CDR3 residues: CASSEPQGTLGYTF. The CDR3 DNA follows: TGTGCCAGCAGTGAACCCCAGGGGACCTTAGGCTACACCTTC. This chain uses TRBV6-1 with TRBJ1-2; possible D gene TRBD1, 6 bases. The CDR3 has 14 residues. Germline assignment: CDR1 MNHNS and CDR2 SASEGT. Trimming removed 2 bases at V and 8 bases at J, with 15 bases between.